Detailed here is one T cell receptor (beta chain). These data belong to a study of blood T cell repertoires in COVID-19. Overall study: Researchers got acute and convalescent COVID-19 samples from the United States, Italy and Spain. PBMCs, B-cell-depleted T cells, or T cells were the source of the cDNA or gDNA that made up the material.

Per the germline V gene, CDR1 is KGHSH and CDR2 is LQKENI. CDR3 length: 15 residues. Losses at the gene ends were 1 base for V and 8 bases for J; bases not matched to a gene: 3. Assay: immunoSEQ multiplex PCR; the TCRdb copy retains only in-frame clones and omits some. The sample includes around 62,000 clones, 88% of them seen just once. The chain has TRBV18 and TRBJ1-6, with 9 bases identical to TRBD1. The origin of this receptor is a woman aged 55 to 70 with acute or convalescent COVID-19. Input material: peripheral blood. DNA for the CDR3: TGTGCCAGCTCACCACGACGGACAGGGGATTCACCCCTCCACTTT. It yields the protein CASSPRRTGDSPLHF. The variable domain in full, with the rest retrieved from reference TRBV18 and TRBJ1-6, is NAGVMQNPRHLVRRRGQEARLRCSPMKGHSHVYWYRQLPEEGLKFMVYLQKENIIDESGMPKERFSAEFPKEGPSILRIQQVVRGDSAAYFCASSPRRTGDSPLHFGNGTRLTVT.